The 11 T cell receptor beta chains in this list originate from one sample, sequenced in a study of T cell responses to AZD1222 COVID-19 vaccine. TCRdb's copy holds only in-frame clones and misses some; the assay was immunoSEQ multiplex PCR. The sample comprises fewer than 150,000 clones, approximately 93% of which are singletons, and 3.1% rests with the top ten. The input for sequencing was peripheral blood, taken on day 0 of AZD1222 vaccination. These receptors all stem from an adult in good health.

This clone came up once. The V gene is TRBV11-1, the J gene TRBJ2-1; 8 bases line up with TRBD2. This CDR3 is 15 amino acids long. Germline CDR1 and CDR2: SGHAT and FQDESV (reference sequence). Trimming cost V 7 bases and J 8 bases; bases outside gene matches: 13. The CDR3 bases are TGTGCCAGCACCCGTAGCGGGAAGGGAGCGGATGAGCAGTTCTTC. Translation: CASTRSGKGADEQFF.

The gene calls are TRBV4-1 and TRBJ2-7; 8 nucleotides align to TRBD2. V gave up 0 bases and J gave up 4 bases; unmatched junction bases: 8. The CDR3 consists of 16 residues. Germline values: CDR1 MGHRA, CDR2 YSYEKL. The CDR3 reads CASSQEGRTSRYEQYF. Written as DNA, the CDR3 is TGCGCCAGCAGCCAAGAAGGTCGGACTAGCAGATACGAGCAGTACTTC.

This chain links TRBV27 with TRBJ1-5, with D hard to call. CDR1 and CDR2 from the germline V gene are MNHEY and SMNVEV (reference sequence). V was pared by 0 bases and J by 6 bases, with 6 bases between. This CDR3 has 13 residues. The CDR3 here is CASSLSRSQPQHF. Here the CDR3 DNA reads TGTGCCAGCAGTTTATCTCGTAGTCAGCCCCAGCATTTT.

The genes are TRBV28 and TRBJ2-1, with 9 nucleotides matching TRBD1. The CDR3 contains 17 residues. Trimming at V came to 5 bases and at J to 7 bases, leaving 15 bases not matched to a gene. Germline CDR1 is MDHEN and CDR2 is SYDVKM. CDR3 protein: CASSLRAGQGLFNEQFF. CDR3 DNA: TGTGCCAGCAGTCTAAGGGCGGGACAGGGTCTTTTTAATGAGCAGTTCTTC.

The CDR3 loop reads CASTGQTNTGELFF. The CDR3 DNA sequence: TGCGCCAGCACGGGTCAGACTAACACCGGGGAGCTGTTTTTT. The rearrangement uses TRBV4-1 and TRBJ2-2, with D hard to call. CDR1 is MGHRA and CDR2 is YSYEKL in the germline V gene. This CDR3 comprises 14 residues. Trimming took 7 bases from V and 2 from J, leaving 11 bases between them.

This clone came up once. In nucleotides, the CDR3 is TGTGCCTGGAGTGCCCATAGGGGTGGCGAGCAGTACTTC. It encodes CAWSAHRGGEQYF. The chain couples TRBV30 to TRBJ2-7, with D possibly matching TRBD1 (5 bases). The CDR3 spans 13 residues. CDR1 and CDR2 from the germline V gene are GTSNPN and SVGIG (reference sequence). Trimming removed 1 base from V and 6 bases from J, with 13 bases in between.

The chain uses TRBV7-8 and TRBJ2-1; 7 bases fit TRBD2. CDR1 SGHVS and CDR2 FQNEAQ come from the germline V gene. This CDR3 is built from 15 residues. V was pared by 5 bases and J by 7 bases, with 11 bases of the junction left unmatched. The CDR3 DNA reads as TGTGCCAGCAGCCCGATGGGCGGGAGCGTTAATGAGCAGTTCTTC. It translates to CASSPMGGSVNEQFF.

The chain couples TRBV6-1 to TRBJ1-1, with unresolved D. V was clipped by 1 base and J by 3 bases, with 9 bases between them. The CDR3 is made up of 14 amino acids. The germline gives CDR1 MNHNS, CDR2 SASEGT. The CDR3 DNA is TGTGCCAGCAGTGAAGAGAGGTGGGACACTGAAGCTTTCTTT. Translation gives CASSEERWDTEAFF.

The V gene is TRBV6-1, the J gene TRBJ1-5, with D tentatively TRBD1 (5 bases). Germline-derived CDR1 and CDR2 are MNHNS and SASEGT. The CDR3 sequence is 13 residues long. Trimming shortened V by 2 bases and J by 7 bases, and 9 bases separated the two germline ends. CDR3 nucleotides: TGTGCCAGCAGTGAACAGGGTTCGCAGCCCCAGCATTTT. Encoded protein: CASSEQGSQPQHF.

The chain combines TRBV2 with TRBJ1-2; no reliable D call. Germline-derived CDR1 and CDR2 are SNHLY and FYNNEI. V dropped 2 bases and J dropped 2 bases, with 3 bases sitting between them. This CDR3 has 12 residues. DNA for the CDR3: TGTGCCAGCAGTGAACCCAACTATGGCTACACCTTC. Its protein is CASSEPNYGYTF.

The V and J genes are TRBV30 and TRBJ2-7; no clear D gene. With 4 bases removed from V and 5 bases from J, the gap between germline ends came to 12 bases. The CDR3 spans 12 residues. Germline CDR1 reads GTSNPN; CDR2 reads SVGIG (reference sequence). The CDR3 reads CAWNNPCDEQYF. In DNA, the CDR3 is TGTGCCTGGAATAACCCCTGCGACGAGCAGTACTTC.